The 32 T cell receptor beta chains below were found in one sample sequenced in a study of cytomegalovirus exposure and HLA in healthy donors. Primers: 60 Vbeta forward and 13 Jbeta reverse. Profiling relied on immunoSEQ multiplex PCR, and the TCRdb table lists in-frame clones only, not all of them. In the table there are about 170,000 clones, under 80% of which are singletons. Sequencing was performed on PBMCs. The receptors here all came from a human donor in good health.

This clone was seen a few times. V and J are TRBV6-1 and TRBJ2-1, with 9 positions matching TRBD2. Losses at the gene ends were 2 bases for V and 8 bases for J; bases not matched to a gene: 10. Germline lookup yields CDR1 MNHNS and CDR2 SASEGT. The CDR3 totals 16 residues. As DNA, the CDR3 is TGTGCCAGCAGTGAATTTATTGGCGGGGGGGCTCATGAGCAGTTCTTC. Encoded protein: CASSEFIGGGAHEQFF.

The chain recombines TRBV6-5 with TRBJ2-7; 8 bases agree with TRBD2. This CDR3 is 12 amino acids long. Germline loops: CDR1 MNHEY, CDR2 SVGAGI. DNA for the CDR3: TGTGAACCCAACGGGGGGGCCAACGAGCAGTACTTC. Amino acids: CEPNGGANEQYF.

The chain is built from TRBV9 and TRBJ1-4; D unresolved. With 0 bases removed from V and 8 bases from J, the gap between germline ends came to 14 bases. The CDR3 loop spans 15 amino acids. Germline V gene data show CDR1 as SGDLS and CDR2 as YYNGEE. As DNA, the CDR3 is TGTGCCAGCAGCGTAGGCCGGGGTTGGGAGGAAAAACTGTTTTTT. This codes for CASSVGRGWEEKLFF.

V gene TRBV28 combines with J gene TRBJ2-5; 10 positions match TRBD1. The trim removed 5 bases at V and 2 bases at J, leaving 2 bases unmatched. The CDR3 has 14 amino acids. The germline CDR1 and CDR2 sequences are MDHEN and SYDVKM. As DNA, the CDR3 is TGTGCCAGCAGTGCGGACAGGGGGCAAGAGACCCAGTACTTC. Protein product: CASSADRGQETQYF.

This chain links TRBV9 with TRBJ2-3, with 7 bases aligning to TRBD2. The V segment lost 3 bases and the J segment 3 bases; nucleotides outside the gene matches: 4. The CDR3 contains 14 residues. Germline V lookup: CDR1 SGDLS, CDR2 YYNGEE. The CDR3: CASSDRLATDTQYF. The CDR3 DNA is TGTGCCAGCAGCGACCGACTAGCTACAGATACGCAGTATTTT.

J is TRBJ2-2 and V is TRBV9; 10 bases line up with TRBD1. CDR1 and CDR2 (germline): SGDLS, YYNGEE. The trim removed 1 base at V and 4 bases at J, leaving 4 bases unmatched. The CDR3 runs 16 residues. DNA for the CDR3: TGTGCCAGCAGCGTAAGACAGGGGGCGGGCACCGGGGAGCTGTTTTTT. Translation: CASSVRQGAGTGELFF.

The V and J genes are TRBV23-1 and TRBJ1-6; D might be TRBD1 (6 bases). TRBV23-1 is identified as an open reading frame with a role that is uncertain. The CDR3 extends over 16 amino acids. Trimming removed 5 bases at V and 3 bases at J, with 14 bases between. The CDR3 DNA reads as TGCGCCAGCAGTAAGCACAGGGTTTACTATAATTCACCCCTCCACTTT. Translation: CASSKHRVYYNSPLHF.

This clone was recorded a few times. The gene calls are TRBV18 and TRBJ2-4; 12 bases map to TRBD1. The CDR3 has 13 amino acids. From germline, CDR1 is KGHSH and CDR2 LQKENI. The V gene end was trimmed by 3 bases and the J gene end by 11 bases; junction bases not matched to a gene: 2. The CDR3 DNA follows: TGTGCCAGCTCACCGGGACAGGGGGCATTTCAGTACTTC. Its protein is CASSPGQGAFQYF.

This sequence joins TRBV2 and TRBJ1-1, with D possibly TRBD1 on 6 matching bases. Trimming removed 10 bases from V and 2 bases from J, with 11 bases in between. The CDR3 runs to 12 residues. Germline V gene lookup returns CDR1 SNHLY and CDR2 FYNNEI. In DNA, the CDR3 is TGTGCCACCACAGGGACAAACACTGAAGCTTTCTTT. Encoded protein: CATTGTNTEAFF.

This clone was counted once. The rearrangement uses TRBV18 and TRBJ1-5, with TRBD1 matching over 8 bases. The CDR3 is 16 amino acids. J lost 1 base, V lost 3 bases, and 5 bases had no gene match. CDR1 is KGHSH, CDR2 LQKENI, per germline. This chain's CDR3 is CASSPTGQGSNQPQHF. The CDR3 DNA follows: TGTGCCAGCTCACCCACCGGACAGGGAAGCAATCAGCCCCAGCATTTT.

Of note for this clone: The junction departs from the called germline gene at one end, perhaps through a read error. The chain is built from TRBV7-9 and TRBJ1-4, with TRBD1 matching over 9 bases. Germline V gene data show CDR1 as SEHNR and CDR2 as FQNEAQ (reference sequence). CDR3 length: 15 amino acids. The CDR3 loop reads CASSELGTGNEELFF. The CDR3, as DNA: TGTGCCAGCAGCGAACTGGGGACAGGGAATGAAGAACTGTTTTTT.

This clone was detected once. J is TRBJ2-5 and V is TRBV4-1, with 8 nucleotides matching TRBD2. This CDR3 comprises 15 residues. Germline V gives CDR1 MGHRA, CDR2 YSYEKL. With 1 base clipped from V and 4 bases from J, the junction kept 5 bases outside the gene matches. CDR3 in DNA: TGCGCCAGCAGCCAAGTGGGTCTAGCGGGAGAGACCCAGTACTTC. Encoded protein: CASSQVGLAGETQYF.

The chain uses TRBV27 and TRBJ2-3; tentative D call: TRBD1 (5 bases). Trimming left V 5 bases short and J 3 bases short, with 15 bases between. CDR3 size: 15 residues. The germline V gene has CDR1 MNHEY and CDR2 SMNVEV (reference sequence). This chain's CDR3 is CASSLDGASTDTQYF. The CDR3, as DNA: TGTGCCAGCAGTCTAGATGGGGCCTCTACAGATACGCAGTATTTT.

The CDR3 nucleotides are TGTGCCAGCAGCTCGTCCGGGGGGCGCCTGGAGACCCAGTACTTC. Translating it yields CASSSSGGRLETQYF. This sequence joins TRBV11-2 and TRBJ2-5, with D possibly being TRBD2 (7 bases). This CDR3 has 15 amino acids. The V and J ends lost 4 bases and 5 bases respectively, with 17 bases between them. Germline V CDR1 and CDR2: SGHAT, FQNNGV. Full variable domain (missing parts from reference TRBV11-2 and TRBJ2-5): EAGVAQSPRYKIIEKRQSVAFWCNPISGHATLYWYQQILGQGPKLLIQFQNNGVVDDSQLPKDRFSAERLKGVDSTLKIQPAKLEDSAVYLCASSSSGGRLETQYFGPGTRLLVL.

This chain uses TRBV5-1 with TRBJ2-1; 8 nucleotides match TRBD1. There are 14 residues in the CDR3. V shed 0 bases, J shed 9 bases, and the junction held 5 bases outside the gene matches. The germline V gene has CDR1 SGHRS and CDR2 YFSETQ. The CDR3 here is CASSLDWTGFEQFF. The CDR3 nucleotides are TGCGCCAGCAGCTTGGACTGGACAGGGTTTGAGCAGTTCTTC.

V usage is TRBV6-1 and J usage is TRBJ1-2; 7 nucleotides agree with TRBD1. J was trimmed by 6 bases and V by 5 bases; bases with no gene match: 9. The CDR3 totals 14 residues. The germline gives CDR1 MNHNS, CDR2 SASEGT. The CDR3 sequence is CASSRTGLGDGYTF. In nucleotides, the CDR3 is TGTGCCAGCAGTCGGACAGGACTTGGGGATGGCTACACCTTC.

The chain combines TRBV19 with TRBJ2-1; D is ambiguous. The CDR3 contains 16 residues. From germline, CDR1 is LNHDA and CDR2 SQIVND (reference sequence). The V end was cut by 0 bases, the J end by 4 bases, with 13 bases between. The CDR3 nucleotides are TGTGCCAGTAGTATAGATTCAGGTGGTCTTTACAATGAGCAGTTCTTC. It yields the protein CASSIDSGGLYNEQFF.

The genes are TRBV9 and TRBJ2-1, with 8 bases identical to TRBD2. Germline values: CDR1 SGDLS, CDR2 YYNGEE. V was clipped by 4 bases and J by 8 bases; unmatched bases: 8. This CDR3 is built from 14 residues. CDR3 protein: CASSPWVSGDEQFF. The CDR3 bases are TGTGCCAGCAGCCCCTGGGTTAGCGGGGATGAGCAGTTCTTC. The full variable domain, completed using reference TRBV9 and TRBJ2-1, is DSGVTQTPKHLITATGQRVTLRCSPRSGDLSVYWYQQSLDQGLQFLIQYYNGEERAKGNILERFSAQQFPDLHSELNLSSLELGDSALYFCASSPWVSGDEQFFGPGTRLTVL.

The DNA of the CDR3 is TGTGCCAGCAGTTTAGCAGTCACGGATACGCAGTATTTT. Translation: CASSLAVTDTQYF. The chain uses TRBV27 and TRBJ2-3, with D unresolved. The CDR3 spans 13 residues. The germline gives CDR1 MNHEY, CDR2 SMNVEV (reference sequence). Trimming stripped 2 bases from V and 6 bases from J, with 9 bases between.

The CDR3: CASSQEGAGGAGGYTF. Here the CDR3 DNA reads TGCGCCAGCAGCCAAGAGGGTGCAGGGGGCGCGGGTGGCTACACCTTC. The genes are TRBV4-1 and TRBJ1-2; 8 bases agree with TRBD1. The CDR3 totals 16 residues. Trimming at V came to 0 bases and at J to 7 bases, leaving 10 bases not matched to a gene. CDR1 and CDR2 (germline): MGHRA, YSYEKL.

This rearrangement joins TRBV2 to TRBJ2-2; D uncertain. The ends were cut back, 8 bases at V and 0 bases at J, with 4 bases in the middle. Germline CDR1 SNHLY, CDR2 FYNNEI. The CDR3 covers 12 residues. CDR3 region: CASAANTGELFF. The DNA for the CDR3 is TGTGCCAGCGCGGCGAACACCGGGGAGCTGTTTTTT. The full variable domain, in which reference TRBV2 and TRBJ2-2 provide the parts outside the CDR3, is EPEVTQTPSHQVTQMGQEVILRCVPISNHLYFYWYRQILGQKVEFLVSFYNNEISEKSEIFDDQFSVERPDGSNFTLKIRSTKLEDSAMYFCASAANTGELFFGEGSRLTVL.

The chain combines TRBV4-1 with TRBJ2-1; D gene unclear. Trimming took 0 bases from V and 4 from J, leaving 16 bases between them. The germline gives CDR1 MGHRA, CDR2 YSYEKL. This CDR3 is built from 17 residues. CDR3 bases: TGCGCCAGCAGCCAAGAGAATCTTGGTGCGCGGTACAATGAGCAGTTCTTC. Translated: CASSQENLGARYNEQFF.

The CDR3 is CASSRRSGVSTDTQYF. CDR3 DNA sequence: TGTGCCAGTAGTAGGCGGAGCGGGGTTAGCACAGATACGCAGTATTTT. This chain joins TRBV19 and TRBJ2-3; TRBD2 agrees at 7 bases. CDR1 and CDR2 from the germline V gene are LNHDA and SQIVND (reference sequence). V gave up 4 bases and J gave up 0 bases; unmatched junction bases: 7. This CDR3 is 16 amino acids long.

This clone showed up just a few times. Here the CDR3 reads CASMNRLAGGQYNEQFF. In nucleotides, the CDR3 is TGTGCCAGCATGAATCGACTAGCGGGGGGACAATACAATGAGCAGTTCTTC. This sequence joins TRBV2 and TRBJ2-1; TRBD2 aligns across 13 bases. Unmatched junction bases numbered 10, after V lost 7 bases and J lost 4 bases. This CDR3 comprises 17 residues. Per the germline V gene, CDR1 is SNHLY and CDR2 is FYNNEI.

J is TRBJ1-4 and V is TRBV19, with 7 bases fitting TRBD1. The CDR3 extends over 14 amino acids. The V segment lost 3 bases and the J segment 8 bases; nucleotides outside the gene matches: 6. Germline V gene lookup returns CDR1 LNHDA and CDR2 SQIVND (reference sequence). CDR3: CASSMRQGGEKLFF. The CDR3 DNA reads as TGTGCCAGTAGTATGCGACAGGGCGGGGAAAAACTGTTTTTT.

V and J are TRBV27 and TRBJ2-2, with 7 bases aligning to TRBD1. This CDR3 has 14 amino acids. Germline-derived CDR1 and CDR2 are MNHEY and SMNVEV (reference sequence). The J segment lost 4 bases and the V segment lost 4 bases, leaving 3 bases of the junction unmatched. CDR3 sequence reads: CASSSTGSTGELFF. The DNA for the CDR3 is TGTGCCAGCAGTTCGACAGGGAGCACCGGGGAGCTGTTTTTT.

The gene calls are TRBV6-1 and TRBJ1-2, with a tentative D call TRBD1 (5 bases). The CDR3 is 15 residues long. Per the germline V gene, CDR1 is MNHNS and CDR2 is SASEGT. Deletions cut 7 bases from V and 2 bases from J, with 17 bases between. Here the CDR3 DNA reads TGTGCCAGCATCGGACCGCGGGGCATCAACTATGGCTACACCTTC. It encodes CASIGPRGINYGYTF.

The rearrangement joins TRBV5-1 to TRBJ2-7; TRBD2 aligns across 8 bases. The V and J ends lost 7 bases and 6 bases, in that order; junction bases with no gene match: 12. Germline V CDR1 and CDR2: SGHRS, YFSETQ. This CDR3 is built from 14 residues. The CDR3 region is CASASGGAGGEQYF. The CDR3 DNA is TGCGCCAGCGCATCGGGGGGGGCCGGGGGCGAGCAGTACTTC. Full variable domain (outside the CDR3, taken from reference TRBV5-1 and TRBJ2-7): KAGVTQTPRYLIKTRGQQVTLSCSPISGHRSVSWYQQTPGQGLQFLFEYFSETQRNKGNFPGRFSGRQFSNSRSEMNVSTLELGDSALYLCASASGGAGGEQYFGPGTRLTVT.

The rearrangement uses TRBV9 and TRBJ2-7; 9 bases line up with TRBD1. The J segment lost 2 bases and the V segment lost 0 bases, leaving 3 bases of the junction unmatched. Germline lookup yields CDR1 SGDLS and CDR2 YYNGEE. The CDR3 consists of 15 residues. The CDR3 nucleotides read TGTGCCAGCAGCGTAGGGACAGGGGAAACCTACGAGCAGTACTTC. Translated: CASSVGTGETYEQYF.

The chain employs TRBV7-6 and TRBJ2-7; TRBD1 matches at 7 bases. Germline lookup yields CDR1 SGHVS and CDR2 FNYEAQ. V lost 5 bases, J lost 7 bases, and 11 bases stayed unmatched. This CDR3 is built from 14 residues. The chain's CDR3 is CASSPALETGEQYF. CDR3 nucleotide sequence: TGTGCCAGCAGCCCCGCTCTGGAGACAGGGGAGCAGTACTTC. The full variable domain, with the rest looked up from reference TRBV7-6 and TRBJ2-7, is GAGVSQSPRYKVTKRGQDVALRCDPISGHVSLYWYRQALGQGPEFLTYFNYEAQQDKSGLPNDRFSAERPEGSISTLTIQRTEQRDSAMYRCASSPALETGEQYFGPGTRLTVT.

This clone was seen more than once but under ten times. V is TRBV7-2 and J is TRBJ2-7; 8 bases are a match to TRBD2. The junction had 2 bases not matched to a gene; V was cut back by 0 bases and J by 4 bases. CDR1 and CDR2 from the germline V gene are SGHTA and FQGNSA. CDR3 size: 14 residues. The CDR3 is CASSLAGRGYEQYF. The CDR3 DNA follows: TGTGCCAGCAGCTTAGCCGGGAGGGGATACGAGCAGTACTTC. Using reference TRBV7-2 and TRBJ2-7 for the parts outside the CDR3, the full variable domain is GAGVSQSPSNKVTEKGKDVELRCDPISGHTALYWYRQSLGQGLEFLIYFQGNSAPDKSGLPSDRFSAERTGGSVSTLTIQRTQQEDSAVYLCASSLAGRGYEQYFGPGTRLTVT.

The DNA of the CDR3 is TGTGCCAGCAGCTTGGCTAGCGGGGCGACTAAAGAGACCCAGTACTTC. Encoded protein: CASSLASGATKETQYF. The chain uses TRBV7-6 and TRBJ2-5; 9 nucleotides align to TRBD2. With V trimmed by 3 bases and J by 3 bases, 8 bases remained unmatched. This CDR3 is built from 16 residues. Germline V gene sequence: CDR1 SGHVS, CDR2 FNYEAQ.